This T cell receptor (beta chain) was recorded in a study of regulatory T cells in long-lasting Graves disease. Stated time point: persistent/refractory GD, antithyroid drugs over 5 years with positive TRAb. After RNA was extracted from PBMCs, the TCR library was made from it. Diagnosis followed American Thyroid Association guidelines for Graves' disease. CDR3 regions were amplified by Arm-PCR using iRepertoire HTBI primers to build TCR beta libraries. TCRdb itself ran the multiplex PCR reads through MiXCR, one entry per CDR3 protein. The data show fewer than 450,000 distinct CDR3 sequences, 20% to 25% seen once. The study, taken as a whole, reports: Tissue studied was limited to peripheral blood, excluding thyroid tissue. Persistent Graves' patients had lower TCR diversity than newly diagnosed ones.

Ten or more counts support this clonotype. Its matching antigen is unknown. Trimming removed 0 bases at V and 6 bases at J, with 12 bases between. The CDR3 sequence is 15 residues long. CDR1 is LNHNV and CDR2 is YYDKDF in the germline V gene (reference sequence). The chain combines TRBV15 with TRBJ1-5; TRBD1 is a possible D gene (6 bases). This specimen was peripheral blood mononuclear cells (PBMCs), taken when the disease was refractory, from a patient treated with antithyroid drugs. The sequence derives from a female donor with Graves disease. DNA of the CDR3: TGTGCCACCAGCAGAGATATGCAGGGGTTTCAGCCCCAGCATTTT. As protein: CATSRDMQGFQPQHF.